The T cell receptor beta chain described here comes from a study of blood T cell repertoires in COVID-19. CDR1 and CDR2 (germline): LNHDA, SQIVND (reference sequence). The CDR3 extends over 13 amino acids. The V end lost 3 bases, the J end lost 6 bases, and 11 bases lay between the germline ends. Profiling relied on immunoSEQ multiplex PCR, and the TCRdb table lists in-frame clones only, not all of them. This sample yields about 170,000 clones, of which approximately 90% are seen a single time; approximately 2.1% belongs to the top ten. The gene calls are TRBV19 and TRBJ1-2; D is ambiguous. The sequencing input was peripheral blood. This clonotype was obtained from a man aged 50 or older who had recovered from COVID-19. CDR3 DNA: TGTGCCAGTAGTATCTTTAGGCGGGATGGCTACACCTTC. Translating gives CASSIFRRDGYTF.